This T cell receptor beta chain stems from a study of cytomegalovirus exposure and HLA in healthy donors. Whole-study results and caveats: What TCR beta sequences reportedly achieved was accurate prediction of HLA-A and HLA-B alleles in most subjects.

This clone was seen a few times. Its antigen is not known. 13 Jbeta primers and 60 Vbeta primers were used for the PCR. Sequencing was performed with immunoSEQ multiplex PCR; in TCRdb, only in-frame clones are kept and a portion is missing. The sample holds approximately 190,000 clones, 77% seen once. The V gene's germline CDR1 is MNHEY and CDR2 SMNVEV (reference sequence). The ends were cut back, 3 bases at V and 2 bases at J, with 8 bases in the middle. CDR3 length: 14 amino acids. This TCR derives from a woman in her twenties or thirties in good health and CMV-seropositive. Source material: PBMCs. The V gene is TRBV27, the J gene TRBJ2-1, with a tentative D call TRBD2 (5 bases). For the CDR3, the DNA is TGTGCCAGCAGTTTTGAGGGTGCCTACAATGAGCAGTTCTTC. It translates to CASSFEGAYNEQFF.